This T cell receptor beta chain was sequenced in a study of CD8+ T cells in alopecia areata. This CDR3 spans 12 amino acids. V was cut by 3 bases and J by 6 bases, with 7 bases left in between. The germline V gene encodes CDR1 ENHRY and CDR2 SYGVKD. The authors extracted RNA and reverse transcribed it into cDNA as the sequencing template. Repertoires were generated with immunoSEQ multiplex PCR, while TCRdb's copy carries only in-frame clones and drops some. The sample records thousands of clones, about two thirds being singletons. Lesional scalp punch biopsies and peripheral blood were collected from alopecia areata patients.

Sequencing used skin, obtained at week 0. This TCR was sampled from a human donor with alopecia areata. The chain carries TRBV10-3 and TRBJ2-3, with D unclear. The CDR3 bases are TGTGCCATCAGTGAAGGGTGGGATACGCAGTATTTT. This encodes CAISEGWDTQYF.